Presented here are 15 T cell receptor beta chains from one specimen sequenced in a study of vaccination effects on CD4 cells after COVID-19. The data were produced by immunoSEQ multiplex PCR, yet TCRdb's version contains in-frame clones alone and is incomplete. The table lists 10,000 to 13,000 clones, about 76% of them singletons. Antigens of these TCRs are unknown. Within the ViraFEST assay, antigen-specific CD4+ T cells underwent expansion with viral peptide pools prior to sequencing. With more than 9 days of culture completed, CD4+ T cells were isolated. The source material was CD4+ T cells from PBMCs cultured with HCoV-229E spike peptides, sampled before COVID-19 vaccination. The receptor source for this set is a human donor who received a COVID-19 vaccine.

V is TRBV11-2 and J is TRBJ2-5, with D perhaps assigned TRBD1 or TRBD2 (5 bases each). The CDR3 spans 21 residues. CDR1 and CDR2 from the germline V gene are SGHAT and FQNNGV. V lost 6 bases and J lost 5, with 37 bases in between. CDR3: CASSYTDILLAPRMGVETQYF. CDR3 coding DNA: TGTGCCAGCAGTTATACAGACATTCTTCTGGCGCCCCGCATGGGGGTGGAGACCCAGTACTTC.

This sequence joins TRBV5-1 and TRBJ1-2; 7 bases fit TRBD1. Germline loops: CDR1 SGHRS, CDR2 YFSETQ. The CDR3 consists of 15 residues. Trimming took 0 bases from V and 2 from J; bases not matched to a gene: 4. The CDR3 region is CASSLGDSRNYGYTF. The CDR3 DNA is TGCGCCAGCAGCTTGGGGGACAGTAGAAACTATGGCTACACCTTC.

The sample holds a few counts of this clone. V and J are TRBV19 and TRBJ1-5; 7 bases fit TRBD1. J gave up 0 bases and V 5 bases, and 10 bases lay outside the gene matches. Looked up from germline, CDR1 is LNHDA and CDR2 is SQIVND (reference sequence). The CDR3 loop spans 17 amino acids. The CDR3 region is CASSWGDSSDSNQPQHF. Here the CDR3 DNA reads TGTGCCAGTAGTTGGGGGGACAGTTCCGATAGCAATCAGCCCCAGCATTTT.

This sequence joins TRBV20-1 and TRBJ1-2; 7 positions match TRBD1. The CDR3 totals 11 residues. Germline loops: CDR1 DFQATT, CDR2 SNEGSKA (reference sequence). The CDR3 bases are TGCAGAAGTGCGACAGGGCAAGGCTACACCTTC. As protein: CRSATGQGYTF.

The chain links TRBV15 to TRBJ2-7, with unresolved D. V was cut by 3 bases and J by 6 bases, with 18 bases left in between. This CDR3 is built from 15 residues. The V gene's germline CDR1 is LNHNV and CDR2 YYDKDF (reference sequence). CDR3 sequence reads: CATSSPRASLSEQYF. CDR3 in DNA: TGTGCCACCAGCAGCCCACGGGCTTCTTTAAGCGAGCAGTACTTC. Drawing the rest from reference TRBV15 and TRBJ2-7, the complete variable domain is DAMVIQNPRYQVTQFGKPVTLSCSQTLNHNVMYWYQQKSSQAPKLLFHYYDKDFNNEADTPDNFQSRRPNTSFCFLDIRSPGLGDTAMYLCATSSPRASLSEQYFGPGTRLTVT.

This chain joins TRBV3-1 (or the pseudogene TRBV3-2) and TRBJ1-6; perhaps TRBD1 as D (5 bases). The CDR3 has 15 residues. V shed 8 bases and J shed 5 bases, with 16 bases lying between them. The V gene's germline CDR1 is LGHDT and CDR2 YNNKEL (reference sequence). The CDR3 bases are TGTGCCAGCGGGACGCGGGGGGGAGATAATTCACCCCTCCACTTT. Translation gives CASGTRGGDNSPLHF.

The rearrangement links TRBV29-1 to TRBJ1-2, with D possibly TRBD1 on 5 matching bases. This CDR3 has 12 amino acids. Trimming took off 4 bases at V and 5 bases at J, with 11 bases between the two ends. Germline values: CDR1 SQVTM, CDR2 ANQGSEA. The CDR3 DNA follows: TGCAGCGTTGCAGGCAGGGTTTATGGCTACACCTTC. Its protein product is CSVAGRVYGYTF.

V usage is TRBV5-8 and J usage is TRBJ2-2; TRBD2 aligns across 15 bases. The V and J ends lost 4 bases and 5 bases, in that order; junction bases with no gene match: 9. CDR3 length: 18 amino acids. The V gene's germline CDR1 is SGHTS and CDR2 YDEGEE. CDR3 coding DNA: TGTGCCAGCAGCCGCGGACTAGCGGGAGGGCCAATAACCGGGGAGCTGTTTTTT. Protein sequence: CASSRGLAGGPITGELFF.

The CDR3 here is CASSPPGQGYNEQFF. DNA for the CDR3: TGTGCCAGCTCACCTCCGGGACAGGGTTACAATGAGCAGTTCTTC. The V gene is TRBV18, the J gene TRBJ2-1; TRBD1 matches at 9 bases. This CDR3 is built from 15 residues. The germline V gene has CDR1 KGHSH and CDR2 LQKENI. V lost 3 bases and J lost 4; bases outside the gene matches: 4. The variable domain in full, completed from reference TRBV18 and TRBJ2-1, reads NAGVMQNPRHLVRRRGQEARLRCSPMKGHSHVYWYRQLPEEGLKFMVYLQKENIIDESGMPKERFSAEFPKEGPSILRIQQVVRGDSAAYFCASSPPGQGYNEQFFGPGTRLTVL.

V and J are TRBV25-1 and TRBJ1-1; no clear D gene. The V end was cut by 6 bases, the J end by 3 bases, with 5 bases between. Per germline, CDR1 MGHDK and CDR2 SYGVNS. CDR3 length: 11 residues. CDR3 DNA sequence: TGTGCCAGCAGGGTACACACTGAAGCTTTCTTT. It is translated as CASRVHTEAFF. Together with reference TRBV25-1 and TRBJ1-1, the CDR3 gives the full variable domain: EADIYQTPRYLVIGTGKKITLECSQTMGHDKMYWYQQDPGMELHLIHYSYGVNSTEKGDLSSESTVSRIRTEHFPLTLESARPSHTSQYLCASRVHTEAFFGQGTRLTVV.

In DNA, the CDR3 is TGCGCCAGCAGCTTGTGGACTAATAATTCACCCCTCCACTTT. It yields the protein CASSLWTNNSPLHF. The chain has TRBV5-1 and TRBJ1-6; D not certain. Germline CDR1 is SGHRS and CDR2 is YFSETQ. The CDR3 loop spans 14 amino acids. The ends were cut back, 1 base at V and 5 bases at J, with 7 bases in the middle.

V usage is TRBV28 and J usage is TRBJ1-1, with D unresolved. This CDR3 has 13 amino acids. Germline lookup yields CDR1 MDHEN and CDR2 SYDVKM. V shed 10 bases and J shed 1 base, with 13 bases lying between them. CDR3 residues: CATYVRANTEAFF. The CDR3 DNA follows: TGTGCCACCTATGTGAGGGCGAACACTGAAGCTTTCTTT.

This sequence joins TRBV2 and TRBJ2-7, with 7 bases that match TRBD1. After removal of 5 bases from V and 6 bases from J, the junction contained 1 base not matched to a gene. Germline V gene data show CDR1 as SNHLY and CDR2 as FYNNEI. This CDR3 is built from 11 residues. The CDR3 protein is CASSWTGEQYF. CDR3 coding DNA: TGTGCCAGCAGTTGGACAGGCGAGCAGTACTTC.

The V and J genes are TRBV28 and TRBJ2-3; D is perhaps TRBD2 (5 bases). CDR3 length: 15 amino acids. Germline assignment: CDR1 MDHEN and CDR2 SYDVKM. The germline V and J ends were trimmed by 6 bases and 1 base, with 14 bases remaining between them. CDR3 bases: TGTGCCAGCAGCCCGCGGGCTCCTGGCACAGATACGCAGTATTTT. It is translated as CASSPRAPGTDTQYF. The variable domain in full, completed from reference TRBV28 and TRBJ2-3, reads DVKVTQSSRYLVKRTGEKVFLECVQDMDHENMFWYRQDPGLGLRLIYFSYDVKMKEKGDIPEGYSVSREKKERFSLILESASTNQTSMYLCASSPRAPGTDTQYFGPGTRLTVL.

V is TRBV7-9 and J is TRBJ1-5; D uncertain. Germline V gene sequence: CDR1 SEHNR, CDR2 FQNEAQ (reference sequence). The CDR3 length is 15 residues. Trimming removed 1 base at V and 7 bases at J, with 14 bases between. The CDR3 DNA follows: TGTGCCAGCAGCTTAGGTGGAAGGCGAGGGCAGCCCCAGCATTTT. Translated, it gives CASSLGGRRGQPQHF. Combining the CDR3 with reference TRBV7-9 and TRBJ1-5 gives the whole variable domain DTGVSQNPRHKITKRGQNVTFRCDPISEHNRLYWYRQTLGQGPEFLTYFQNEAQLEKSRLLSDRFSAERPKGSFSTLEIQRTEQGDSAMYLCASSLGGRRGQPQHFGDGTRLSIL.